The 18 T cell receptor beta chains reported below all come from one sample, sequenced in a study of T cell responses to AZD1222 COVID-19 vaccine (dated by TCRdb to the early 2020s). The library was produced with the immunoSEQ multiplex PCR assay. This immuneACCESS table, as held by TCRdb, lists in-frame sequences with V and J called but not all clones. Of the missing ones, under half trace to an unresolved V gene in checked studies; the others have no known cause. The sample table lists approximately 140,000 clones, 80% to 95% of them with a count of one. The ten biggest clones cover 0.9% to 1.4% of the sample. Taken with the paper, the label for time point translates to: about 28 days (+/-7) after the second vaccine dose. Sequences were derived from peripheral blood, sampled 28 days after the second AZD1222 dose. These receptors came from an adult who received the AZD1222 COVID-19 vaccine.

J is TRBJ2-7 and V is TRBV28; TRBD2 agrees at 9 bases. J lost 0 bases, V lost 4 bases, and 13 bases had no gene match. CDR1 and CDR2 from the germline V gene are MDHEN and SYDVKM. CDR3 length equals 18 residues. The CDR3 DNA reads TGTGCCAGCAGTTCTCCGGGACTAGCCCCCCTGGCCTCCTACGAGCAGTACTTC. Translated, it gives CASSSPGLAPLASYEQYF.

The chain has TRBV6-1 and TRBJ1-1; D call uncertain. The CDR3 covers 15 residues. Trimming pared 0 bases from V and 0 bases from J, leaving 8 bases between. Germline CDR1 MNHNS, CDR2 SASEGT. CDR3 residues: CASSEARHLNTEAFF. CDR3 bases: TGTGCCAGCAGTGAAGCGCGCCATTTGAACACTGAAGCTTTCTTT.

This CDR3 reads CASSYGPRDEKLFF. DNA for the CDR3: TGTGCCAGCAGTTACGGACCGAGGGATGAAAAACTGTTTTTT. V usage is TRBV9 and J usage is TRBJ1-4; D is unresolved. The CDR3 covers 14 residues. V was clipped by 5 bases and J by 6 bases, with 14 bases between them. The germline V gene has CDR1 SGDLS and CDR2 YYNGEE. The variable domain in full, with the rest retrieved from reference TRBV9 and TRBJ1-4, is DSGVTQTPKHLITATGQRVTLRCSPRSGDLSVYWYQQSLDQGLQFLIQYYNGEERAKGNILERFSAQQFPDLHSELNLSSLELGDSALYFCASSYGPRDEKLFFGSGTQLSVL.

V is TRBV28 and J is TRBJ1-1; unclear D gene. This CDR3 is built from 10 residues. Germline CDR1 reads MDHEN; CDR2 reads SYDVKM. Trimming shortened V by 8 bases and J by 3 bases, and 4 bases separated the two germline ends. This CDR3 is CASAYTEAFF. CDR3 sequence (DNA): TGTGCCAGCGCGTACACTGAAGCTTTCTTT.

V and J are TRBV27 and TRBJ2-2; tentative D call: TRBD1 (5 bases). Germline V lookup: CDR1 MNHEY, CDR2 SMNVEV (reference sequence). The CDR3 contains 13 residues. The V end lost 0 bases, the J end lost 7 bases, and 6 bases lay between the germline ends. The chain's CDR3 is CASSLSRGGELFF. CDR3 DNA: TGTGCCAGCAGTTTATCTAGGGGCGGGGAGCTGTTTTTT.

The genes are TRBV7-8 and TRBJ1-5, with a tentative D call TRBD1 (6 bases). Deletions cut 4 bases from V and 4 bases from J, with 11 bases between. This CDR3 is built from 14 residues. Germline loops: CDR1 SGHVS, CDR2 FQNEAQ. DNA of the CDR3: TGTGCCAGCAGCTGGGTCGGACAGAATCAGCCCCAGCATTTT. It is translated as CASSWVGQNQPQHF.

This chain joins TRBV6-4 and TRBJ1-4; D remains unclear. The CDR3 spans 17 residues. Germline CDR1 is MRHNA and CDR2 is SNTAGT. V was cut by 3 bases and J by 4 bases, with 18 bases left in between. CDR3 sequence: CASSETRTPLYNEKLFF. The CDR3 nucleotides are TGTGCCAGCAGTGAGACTCGTACTCCCTTATATAATGAAAAACTGTTTTTT.

In this sample, this clone turned up once. The V call is TRBV28, the J call TRBJ2-6, with 7 bases matching TRBD2. Germline V gene data show CDR1 as MDHEN and CDR2 as SYDVKM. The CDR3 consists of 16 residues. J lost 0 bases, V lost 5 bases, and 4 bases had no gene match. This CDR3 is CASSRRTSSGANVLTF. As DNA, the CDR3 is TGTGCCAGCAGTCGGCGGACTAGCTCTGGGGCCAACGTCCTGACTTTC.

The V call is TRBV5-1, the J call TRBJ2-1; TRBD2 agrees at 12 bases. V shed 0 bases and J 7 bases; nucleotides not matched to a gene: 5. The CDR3 spans 16 residues. CDR1 is SGHRS, CDR2 YFSETQ, per germline. In DNA form, the CDR3 reads TGCGCCAGCAGCTTGGAGCCTAGCGGGAGGGGGAATGAGCAGTTCTTC. Translating gives CASSLEPSGRGNEQFF. The variable domain in full, with the rest retrieved from reference TRBV5-1 and TRBJ2-1, is KAGVTQTPRYLIKTRGQQVTLSCSPISGHRSVSWYQQTPGQGLQFLFEYFSETQRNKGNFPGRFSGRQFSNSRSEMNVSTLELGDSALYLCASSLEPSGRGNEQFFGPGTRLTVL.

The chain employs TRBV7-5 and TRBJ2-7. TRBV7-5 is flagged as a pseudogene. The CDR3 runs 13 residues. The CDR3 loop reads CVRTSPPGHEQYF. CDR3 coding DNA: TGTGTCAGAACATCTCCGCCAGGACACGAGCAGTACTTC.

The chain has TRBV4-2 and TRBJ2-5; 9 nucleotides align to TRBD2. Looked up from germline, CDR1 is LGHNA and CDR2 is YNFKEQ. The V gene end was trimmed by 4 bases and the J gene end by 4 bases; junction bases not matched to a gene: 4. CDR3 length: 14 residues. This CDR3 is CASSPGLAAETQYF. CDR3 DNA sequence: TGTGCCAGCAGCCCGGGACTAGCAGCAGAGACCCAGTACTTC.

The chain has TRBV3-1 (or the pseudogene TRBV3-2) and TRBJ1-3; 7 nucleotides agree with TRBD1. Germline V lookup: CDR1 LGHDT, CDR2 YNNKEL (reference sequence). This CDR3 contains 17 residues. V was pared by 2 bases and J by 4 bases, with 11 bases of the junction left unmatched. The DNA for the CDR3 is TGTGCCAGCAGCCAATCTCCGGTCTTGGACAGGGGAAACACCATATATTTT. Its protein product is CASSQSPVLDRGNTIYF.

This chain links TRBV7-9 with TRBJ2-5, with D possibly being TRBD2 (5 bases). This CDR3 has 14 amino acids. Trimming removed 2 bases at V and 0 bases at J, with 7 bases between. CDR1 SEHNR and CDR2 FQNEAQ come from the germline V gene (reference sequence). The DNA of the CDR3 is TGTGCCAGCAGCTTATCGGGGTACCAAGAGACCCAGTACTTC. The encoded protein is CASSLSGYQETQYF.

The chain couples TRBV5-8 to TRBJ1-5; the D gene is possibly TRBD1 (5 bases). The length of the CDR3 is 15 residues. Per germline, CDR1 SGHTS and CDR2 YDEGEE. V lost 3 bases and J 4 bases, leaving 14 bases between the germline ends. The CDR3 protein is CASSSIRGRNQPQHF. CDR3 sequence (DNA): TGTGCCAGCAGCTCCATCCGGGGACGAAATCAGCCCCAGCATTTT.

This clone has more than one count but fewer than ten. CDR3 residues: CAWSASGRVREQFF. The DNA of the CDR3 is TGTGCCTGGAGCGCTAGCGGGAGGGTCAGAGAGCAGTTCTTC. The rearrangement joins TRBV30 to TRBJ2-1; the match to TRBD2 covers 12 bases. V was clipped by 3 bases and J by 10 bases; unmatched bases: 7. Germline V gene sequence: CDR1 GTSNPN, CDR2 SVGIG (reference sequence). The CDR3 totals 14 residues.

The V call is TRBV15, the J call TRBJ1-1; D unresolved. Germline-derived CDR1 and CDR2 are LNHNV and YYDKDF (reference sequence). The CDR3 totals 16 residues. V was pared by 1 base and J by 0 bases, with 12 bases between. Written as DNA, the CDR3 is TGTGCCACCAGCAGAGGGATCGGACGGATGAACACTGAAGCTTTCTTT. The encoded protein is CATSRGIGRMNTEAFF.

The genes are TRBV20-1 and TRBJ1-2; unclear D gene. This CDR3 spans 11 amino acids. CDR1 is DFQATT and CDR2 is SNEGSKA in the germline V gene (reference sequence). V was clipped by 3 bases and J by 8 bases, with 10 bases between them. CDR3 sequence (DNA): TGCAGTGCTAGTTCCGGGAGGGGCTACACCTTC. Translated: CSASSGRGYTF.

The V call is TRBV5-1, the J call TRBJ2-7, with unresolved D. CDR3 length: 15 amino acids. The germline V and J ends were trimmed by 0 bases and 1 base, with 11 bases remaining between them. Germline-derived CDR1 and CDR2 are SGHRS and YFSETQ. The CDR3 sequence: CASSLARTESYEQYF. The CDR3 bases are TGCGCCAGCAGCTTGGCCAGAACAGAGTCCTACGAGCAGTACTTC.